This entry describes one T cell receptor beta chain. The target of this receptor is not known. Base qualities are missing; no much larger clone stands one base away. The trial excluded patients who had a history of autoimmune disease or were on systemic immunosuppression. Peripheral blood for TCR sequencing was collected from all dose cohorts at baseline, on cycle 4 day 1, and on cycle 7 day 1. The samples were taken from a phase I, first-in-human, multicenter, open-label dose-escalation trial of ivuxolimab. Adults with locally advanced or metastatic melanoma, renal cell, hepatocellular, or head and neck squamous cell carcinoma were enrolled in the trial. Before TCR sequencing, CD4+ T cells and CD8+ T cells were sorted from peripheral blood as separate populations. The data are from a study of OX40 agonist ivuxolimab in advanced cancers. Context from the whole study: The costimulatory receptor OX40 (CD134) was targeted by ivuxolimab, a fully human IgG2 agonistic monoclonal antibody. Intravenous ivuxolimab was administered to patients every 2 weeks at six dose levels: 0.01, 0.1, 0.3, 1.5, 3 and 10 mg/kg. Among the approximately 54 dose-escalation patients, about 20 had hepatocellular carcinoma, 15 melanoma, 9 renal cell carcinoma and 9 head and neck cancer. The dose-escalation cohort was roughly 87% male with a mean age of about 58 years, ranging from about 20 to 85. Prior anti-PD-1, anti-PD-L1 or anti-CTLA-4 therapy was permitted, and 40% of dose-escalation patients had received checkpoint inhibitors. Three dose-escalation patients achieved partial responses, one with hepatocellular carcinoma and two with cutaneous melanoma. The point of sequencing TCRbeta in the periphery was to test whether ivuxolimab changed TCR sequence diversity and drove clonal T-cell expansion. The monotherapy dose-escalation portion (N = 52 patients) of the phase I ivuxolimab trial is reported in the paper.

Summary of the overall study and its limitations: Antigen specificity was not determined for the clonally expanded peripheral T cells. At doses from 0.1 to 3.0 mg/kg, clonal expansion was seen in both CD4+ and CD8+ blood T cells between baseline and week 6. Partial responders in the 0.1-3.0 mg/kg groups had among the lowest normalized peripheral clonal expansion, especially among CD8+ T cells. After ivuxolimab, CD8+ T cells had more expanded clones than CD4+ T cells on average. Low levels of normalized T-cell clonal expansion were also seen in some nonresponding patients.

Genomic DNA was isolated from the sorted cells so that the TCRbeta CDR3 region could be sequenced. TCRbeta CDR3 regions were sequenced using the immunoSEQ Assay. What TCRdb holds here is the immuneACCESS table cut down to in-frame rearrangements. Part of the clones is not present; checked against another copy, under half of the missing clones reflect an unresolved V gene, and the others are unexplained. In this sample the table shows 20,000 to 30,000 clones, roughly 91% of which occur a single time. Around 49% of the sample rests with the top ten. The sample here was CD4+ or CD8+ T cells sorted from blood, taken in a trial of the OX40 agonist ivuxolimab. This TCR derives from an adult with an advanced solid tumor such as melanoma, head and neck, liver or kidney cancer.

The nucleotides read TGCGCCAGCAGTGAGCAGAGGGACACTGAAGCTTTCTTT. It codes for CASSEQRDTEAFF. The rearrangement joined TRBV10-2 to TRBJ1-1; the D gene remains uncertain. V loses 2 bases, J loses 3 bases, and the germline ends lie 7 bases apart. The CDR3 runs 13 residues from the cysteine to the phenylalanine. Only the CDR3 portion is preserved as DNA: 39 bases, with reading frame beginning at the first base. In the germline V gene, CDR1 corresponds to WSHSY and CDR2 to SAAADI.